This T cell receptor (beta chain) is drawn from a study of CXCR3-negative and CXCR3-positive naive CD8 T cells. Turning to the study itself: Per-library TRB read counts averaged about 1.5 +/- 0.3 million, adding up to approximately 130 million in total. Broader study findings: CXCR3-negative naive cells had less hydrophobic TRB CDR3s than did CXCR3-positive naive cells. Diversity was high in both naive subsets and much lower in memory cells. TRBV-TRBJ usage matched between naive CXCR3-negative and CXCR3-positive cells but not between memory cells.

For this clonotype: What it binds is unknown.

The authors made the TRB cDNA libraries by 5' RACE using UMI labels. With the 5' RACE reads reprocessed, TCRdb shows one record per CDR3 protein and no DNA. Its listing shows approximately 140,000 distinct CDR3 sequences. The CDR3 sequence is 15 residues long. Germline lookup yields CDR1 SGHRS and CDR2 YFSETQ. The clonotype originates from a human donor in good health. Some clones in this sample may be carry-over from other donors' samples. The rearrangement uses TRBV5-1 and TRBJ2-3; TCRdb's assignment of TRBD2 cannot be checked, as there is no DNA. Sequencing input: naive CXCR3+ CD8+ T cells from blood. Subset of the sample: CD45RO-CCR7+CD27+CD95- naive CD8+ T cells expressing CXCR3 (TNR3+). The CDR3 reads CASSTTSGSTDTQYF.